One sample yielded the 13 T cell receptor beta chains listed below, sequenced in a study of blood T cell repertoires in COVID-19. The protocol was immunoSEQ multiplex PCR, while the TCRdb copy is restricted to in-frame clones and leaves out a portion. Altogether roughly 220,000 clones are present, 80% to 90% being singletons, with the ten largest covering nearly 20%. The specimen was peripheral blood. These receptors originate from a young man with active or convalescent COVID-19.

Written as DNA, the CDR3 is TGCAGCGTTTCCCGGGAGTTGGGTGCAGATACGCAGTATTTT. The encoded protein is CSVSRELGADTQYF. This chain links TRBV29-1 with TRBJ2-3; possible D gene TRBD2, 6 bases. The CDR3 consists of 14 residues. The V and J ends lost 5 bases and 4 bases respectively, with 16 bases between them. CDR1 is SQVTM and CDR2 is ANQGSEA in the germline V gene.

V and J are TRBV11-2 and TRBJ2-5, with no clear D. Trimming cost V 1 base and J 4 bases, with 10 bases left between them. This CDR3 is built from 14 residues. The germline CDR1 and CDR2 sequences are SGHAT and FQNNGV. CDR3 loop: CASSLGSDGETQYF. The CDR3 DNA reads TGTGCCAGCAGCTTAGGGAGCGACGGAGAGACCCAGTACTTC.

The chain couples TRBV4-3 to TRBJ2-7; 8 bases fit TRBD2. In germline, CDR1 is LGHNA, CDR2 YSLEER. This CDR3 region has 16 residues. Trimming removed 4 bases from V and 0 bases from J; junction bases left unmatched: 8. The CDR3 is CASSLHRGGSSYEQYF. The CDR3 DNA reads TGCGCCAGCAGCCTCCATCGGGGGGGTAGCTCCTACGAGCAGTACTTC.

J is TRBJ2-7 and V is TRBV11-3, with 12 bases aligning to TRBD2. Germline CDR1 is SGHNT and CDR2 is YENEEA. V shed 5 bases and J 4 bases; nucleotides not matched to a gene: 6. This CDR3 region has 15 residues. CDR3 amino acids: CASSQGLAGLYEQYF. In nucleotides, the CDR3 is TGTGCCAGCAGCCAAGGACTAGCGGGACTATACGAGCAGTACTTC.

The chain uses TRBV2 and TRBJ2-7, with TRBD2 matching 8 bases. CDR3 length: 15 residues. J was trimmed by 0 bases and V by 8 bases; bases with no gene match: 9. Germline values: CDR1 SNHLY, CDR2 FYNNEI. The CDR3 sequence is CASYLAGSSSYEQYF. For the CDR3, the DNA is TGTGCCAGCTACTTAGCGGGGTCAAGCTCCTACGAGCAGTACTTC.

This clone showed up just once. This rearrangement joins TRBV6-1 to TRBJ1-2; TRBD1 agrees at 11 bases. V lost 3 bases, J lost 4 bases, and 4 bases stayed unmatched. Germline values: CDR1 MNHNS, CDR2 SASEGT. This CDR3 is 15 amino acids long. CDR3 residues: CASSEGTGGPYGYTF. The CDR3 DNA sequence: TGTGCCAGCAGTGAGGGGACAGGGGGACCCTATGGCTACACCTTC.

CDR3 loop: CASSQGYSGSYEQYF. The DNA of the CDR3 is TGTGCCAGCAGCCAAGGATATAGCGGGAGCTACGAGCAGTACTTC. The rearrangement joins TRBV3-1 (or the pseudogene TRBV3-2) to TRBJ2-7; 9 nucleotides align to TRBD2. The germline gives CDR1 LGHDT, CDR2 YNNKEL (reference sequence). The CDR3 is 15 residues long. The junction had 4 bases not matched to a gene; V was cut back by 1 base and J by 3 bases.

This clone has only a few counts. The V call is TRBV7-3, the J call TRBJ2-6, with D unresolved. Germline CDR1 is SGHTA and CDR2 is FQGTGA. CDR3 size: 14 residues. V shed 3 bases and J shed 3 bases, with 6 bases lying between them. The CDR3 DNA reads as TGTGCCAGCAGCTTCAGAGGTGGGGCCAACGTCCTGACTTTC. It translates to CASSFRGGANVLTF.

The chain recombines TRBV10-3 with TRBJ2-7; 7 bases align to TRBD1. Trimming at V came to 8 bases and at J to 2 bases, leaving 0 bases not matched to a gene. Per germline, CDR1 ENHRY and CDR2 SYGVKD. This CDR3 is 11 amino acids long. CDR3 sequence reads: CAIGQAYEQYF. CDR3 coding DNA: TGTGCCATCGGACAGGCCTACGAGCAGTACTTC.

The gene calls are TRBV7-6 and TRBJ1-2; the D gene is possibly TRBD1 (5 bases). Trimming took 1 base from V and 2 from J, leaving 14 bases between them. Germline loops: CDR1 SGHVS, CDR2 FNYEAQ. The CDR3 length is 16 residues. CDR3 coding DNA: TGTGCCAGCAGCTTAGGGGCAGGGATTACCAACTATGGCTACACCTTC. Translating gives CASSLGAGITNYGYTF. Supplemented by reference TRBV7-6 and TRBJ1-2, the full variable domain reads GAGVSQSPRYKVTKRGQDVALRCDPISGHVSLYWYRQALGQGPEFLTYFNYEAQQDKSGLPNDRFSAERPEGSISTLTIQRTEQRDSAMYRCASSLGAGITNYGYTFGSGTRLTVV.

This clone was observed once. Other DNA sequences in this specimen translate into the identical CDR3. V and J are TRBV19 and TRBJ1-1; 8 nucleotides match TRBD1. The CDR3 contains 14 residues. V lost 3 bases to trimming and J lost 5 bases; unmatched junction nucleotides: 5. From germline, CDR1 is LNHDA and CDR2 SQIVND (reference sequence). The CDR3 DNA follows: TGTGCCAGTAGTATCCAGGGGGCTCGGACTGAAGCTTTCTTT. Its protein is CASSIQGARTEAFF. The complete variable domain, with remaining parts taken from reference TRBV19 and TRBJ1-1, reads DGGITQSPKYLFRKEGQNVTLSCEQNLNHDAMYWYRQDPGQGLRLIYYSQIVNDFQKGDIAEGYSVSREKKESFPLTVTSAQKNPTAFYLCASSIQGARTEAFFGQGTRLTVV.

The CDR3 loop reads CASSVAHRGRPLHF. CDR3 coding DNA: TGTGCCAGCAGCGTAGCTCACAGGGGGAGGCCCCTCCACTTT. The rearrangement uses TRBV9 and TRBJ1-6; 8 bases line up with TRBD1. CDR1 is SGDLS, CDR2 YYNGEE, per germline. The CDR3 covers 14 residues. The ends lost 0 bases at V and 13 bases at J; junction bases unmatched: 6.

This clone came up a few times. The V and J genes are TRBV4-2 and TRBJ2-5, with 7 bases identical to TRBD1. The CDR3 spans 14 residues. The germline CDR1 and CDR2 sequences are LGHNA and YNFKEQ. Trimming removed 3 bases from V and 2 bases from J; junction bases left unmatched: 3. The CDR3 loop reads CASSHGQDQETQYF. The CDR3 nucleotides read TGTGCCAGCAGCCACGGACAGGATCAAGAGACCCAGTACTTC.